This entry lists 10 T cell receptor beta chains sequenced from one sample in a study of blood T cells in healthy people across ages. The use of a sample-barcoded 5' primer and a J-beta primer mix characterized a second PCR of roughly 6 to 11 cycles. In TCRdb, the 5' RACE reads were re-called with MiXCR into one record per CDR3 protein. The data show 1.5 million to 2 million distinct CDR3 sequences, with 28% seen just once and 7.7% held by the top ten. Material: blood. The receptors originated from a woman younger than 45 in good health.

V gene TRBV3-1 combines with J gene TRBJ2-7, with 8 bases matching TRBD2. The CDR3 loop spans 16 amino acids. Unmatched junction bases numbered 10, after V lost 2 bases and J lost 4 bases. Germline assignment: CDR1 LGHDT and CDR2 YNNKEL (reference sequence). CDR3: CASSQRFPGGPYEQYF. CDR3 in DNA: TGTGCCAGCAGCCAAAGGTTTCCGGGAGGGCCTTACGAGCAGTACTTC.

This clonotype has only a few counts. The chain uses TRBV9 and TRBJ2-5; D is unclear. Between the trimmed V and J ends, which lost 0 bases and 3 bases, there was a span of 9 bases. The CDR3 loop spans 14 amino acids. Looked up from germline, CDR1 is SGDLS and CDR2 is YYNGEE. CDR3 DNA: TGTGCCAGCAGCGTAGACCCCCAAAAAGAGACCCAGTACTTC. This translates into CASSVDPQKETQYF.

The chain employs TRBV3-1 and TRBJ2-3; tentative D call: TRBD2 (6 bases). Trimming cost V 3 bases and J 0 bases, with 22 bases left between them. Germline lookup yields CDR1 LGHDT and CDR2 YNNKEL (reference sequence). This CDR3 region has 19 residues. For the CDR3, the DNA is TGTGCCAGCAGCCAGACGGCCGAAGCGGGTCCTCCTAGCACAGATACGCAGTATTTT. This codes for CASSQTAEAGPPSTDTQYF.

The chain combines TRBV28 with TRBJ2-7; 8 positions agree with TRBD1. Germline CDR1 reads MDHEN; CDR2 reads SYDVKM. The trim removed 5 bases at V and 3 bases at J, leaving 12 bases unmatched. CDR3 length: 16 amino acids. The CDR3 nucleotides read TGTGCCAGCAGTGAATTCCTCGGGACAGGTCTCTACGAGCAGTACTTC. This gives the protein CASSEFLGTGLYEQYF.

In its sample, this clonotype was seen a few times. The rearrangement uses TRBV7-2 and TRBJ2-1; unclear D gene. CDR3 length: 12 residues. V dropped 1 base and J dropped 11 bases, with 9 bases sitting between them. Germline V lookup: CDR1 SGHTA, CDR2 FQGNSA. Here the CDR3 reads CASSLVVDQQFF. CDR3 in DNA: TGTGCCAGCAGCTTAGTAGTGGATCAGCAGTTCTTC.

There are a few counts of this clonotype. The CDR3 bases are TGTGCCAGCAGCTCCTCCGGGACCCGGGATTCACCCCTCCACTTT. This gives the protein CASSSSGTRDSPLHF. The chain joins TRBV7-3 to TRBJ1-6; the D gene is possibly TRBD1 (5 bases). Trimming cost V 4 bases and J 8 bases, with 15 bases left between them. Germline V gene data show CDR1 as SGHTA and CDR2 as FQGTGA. The CDR3 is made up of 15 amino acids. The whole variable domain, filled in from reference TRBV7-3 and TRBJ1-6, reads GAGVSQTPSNKVTEKGKYVELRCDPISGHTALYWYRQSLGQGPEFLIYFQGTGAADDSGLPNDRFFAVRPEGSVSTLKIQRTERGDSAVYLCASSSSGTRDSPLHFGNGTRLTVT.

The chain links TRBV28 to TRBJ2-1, with TRBD2 matching over 9 bases. Germline trimming cut 3 bases from V and 3 bases from J; bases unmatched to any gene: 3. From germline, CDR1 is MDHEN and CDR2 SYDVKM. This CDR3 has 15 residues. CDR3 region: CASSFKRGDYNEQFF. CDR3 coding DNA: TGTGCCAGCAGTTTTAAGCGGGGGGACTACAATGAGCAGTTCTTC.

This clonotype has a single count. Given a much more abundant clone one base away, this may be a read error. The V and J genes are TRBV7-3 and TRBJ2-1; D gene uncertain. The DNA end favors TRBJ2-7, so the J call may be wrong. Germline CDR1 is SGHTA and CDR2 is FQGTGA. This CDR3 has 15 residues. Here the CDR3 reads CASSLGAGRYNEQYF. For the CDR3, the DNA is TGTGCCAGCAGCTTGGGCGCCGGACGCTACAATGAGCAGTACTTC.

Of note for this clonotype: One end of the junction does not line up with germline, which may come from a read error. The chain has TRBV7-2 and TRBJ1-4; TRBD1 might be the D (5 bases). Germline CDR1 is SGHTA and CDR2 is FQGNSA. This CDR3 spans 14 amino acids. CDR3 sequence (DNA): TGCGTCAGCAGCCCGTGGGGGACTAATGAAAAACTGTTTTTT. It yields the protein CVSSPWGTNEKLFF.

This clonotype turned up a few times. DNA for the CDR3: TGTGCCAGCAGCCCACGAATGACAGATACGCAGTATTTT. Encoded protein: CASSPRMTDTQYF. This chain connects TRBV7-2 to TRBJ2-3; D gene unclear. Germline CDR1 and CDR2: SGHTA and FQGNSA. V lost 5 bases to trimming and J lost 3 bases, with 9 bases between them. The CDR3 extends over 13 amino acids.